The clone carrying this TCR beta chain showed up just a few times. Other DNA sequences within the sample encode an identical CDR3. Germline lookup yields CDR1 DFQATT and CDR2 SNEGSKA (reference sequence). The CDR3 has 11 amino acids. V lost 3 bases, J lost 2 bases, and 4 bases lay in between. Replicate PCRs from sorted subsets contained 200 ng DNA, which is around 30,000 T cell genomes. Measured with immunoSEQ multiplex PCR; TCRdb has only the in-frame clones, and not every one. The sample gives fewer than 3 million clones, 80% to 95% of which show up once; 0.3% to 0.4% is in the top ten. This sample was taken from a study of shared clonotypes between healthy human individuals. Overall study context: Aged between 18 and 49, the donors were a couple of women and a few men. Per-donor plates numbered three CD4 naive, three CD4 memory, two CD8 naive and one CD8 memory.

Source material: naive CD4+ T cells from PBMCs. Subset: CD45RA+ positively selected. The chain joins TRBV20-1 to TRBJ1-2; D is unclear. The receptor comes from a man between 18 and 29 years old in good health. Some clones in this sample may be carry-over from other donors' samples. The CDR3 here is CSARVNYGYTF. The CDR3 region has the DNA TGCAGTGCTAGGGTGAACTATGGCTACACCTTC.